This T cell receptor (beta chain) was profiled in a study of human T cells and chemical hapten exposure. Looking at the study overall: TCR yield per sample varied, mainly due to pooled library volumes.

On this clonotype itself: Antigen specificity is unknown. This sequence may be a read error, since a much larger clone differs from it by one base.

The time point denotes: healthy volunteer bleed at 6 weeks. Unfractionated whole blood was the source from which total RNA was extracted. The germline gives CDR1 SGHDT, CDR2 YYEEEE. CDR3 size: 16 residues. The study used a library that attached unique molecular identifiers to individual cDNA molecules. Each CDR3 protein gets one entry after TCRdb re-called the RACE reads with MiXCR. The data hold tens of thousands of distinct CDR3 sequences, with roughly 3.5% observed a single time. Findings and caveats of the study: TCRs exceeding 1 in 1000 frequency stayed unchanged with DPC sensitization.

This TCR came from a human donor in good health. Some clones in this sample may be carry-over from other donors' samples. What was sequenced was whole blood. The gene calls are TRBV5-6 and TRBJ1-1, with D unclear. In DNA, the CDR3 is TGTGCCAGCAGCTTGGTCGCAGCCTGGAGTGGCACTAAAGCTTTCTTT. Translating gives CASSLVAAWSGTKAFF. The entire variable domain, with the rest obtained from reference TRBV5-6 and TRBJ1-1, is as follows: DAGVTQSPTHLIKTRGQQVTLRCSPKSGHDTVSWYQQALGQGPQFIFQYYEEEERQRGNFPDRFSGHQFPNYSSELNVNALLLGDSALYLCASSLVAAWSGTKAFFGQGTRLTVV.